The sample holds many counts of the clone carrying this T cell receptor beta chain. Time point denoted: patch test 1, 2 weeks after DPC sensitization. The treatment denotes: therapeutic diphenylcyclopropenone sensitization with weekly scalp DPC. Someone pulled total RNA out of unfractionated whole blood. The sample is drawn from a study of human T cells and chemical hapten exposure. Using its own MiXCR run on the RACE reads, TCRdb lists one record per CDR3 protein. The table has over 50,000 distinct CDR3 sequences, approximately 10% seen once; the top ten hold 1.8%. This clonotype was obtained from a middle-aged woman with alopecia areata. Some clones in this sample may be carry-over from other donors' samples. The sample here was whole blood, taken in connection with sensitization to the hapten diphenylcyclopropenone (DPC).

This CDR3 is CASSQGGHADTDTQYF. In DNA, the CDR3 is TGCGCCAGCAGCCAGGGTGGCCATGCCGACACAGATACGCAGTATTTT. This chain uses TRBV4-3 with TRBJ2-3; D ambiguous. The CDR3 consists of 16 residues. Trimming pared 3 bases from V and 2 bases from J, leaving 15 bases between. Germline loops: CDR1 LGHNA, CDR2 YSLEER.